Listed below are T cell receptor beta chains from one sample, sequenced in a study of Graves' ophthalmopathy and Graves' hyperthyroidism. TCRdb reprocessed the multiplex PCR reads via MiXCR and lists one record per CDR3 protein. The data hold some 370,000 distinct CDR3 sequences, with about 18% observed a single time. Sequencing was done on a sample of peripheral blood. The source is an adult woman with stable Graves' hyperthyroidism. CDR3s include the opening cysteine and the closing phenylalanine or tryptophan. D genes are given only for firm matches. Only some rows state a clone size, as once, few, many or a class for expanded clones.

d_gene,v_gene,j_gene,abundance,CDR3nt,CDR3aa
-,TRBV28,TRBJ2-2,many,TGTGCCAGCAGTTTAGTAGGGGGAACCGGGGAGCTGTTTTTT,CASSLVGGTGELFF
-,TRBV12-3/TRBV12-4,TRBJ2-5,many,TGTGCCAGCAGCCCGACCGGGGGGAGGGGGGAGACCCAGTACTTC,CASSPTGGRGETQYF
-,TRBV25-1,TRBJ2-7,many,TGTGCCAGCAGCCAGGGAACAGGTCCCTACGAGCAGTACTTC,CASSQGTGPYEQYF
-,TRBV29-1,TRBJ2-7,-,TGCAGCGTTGCGAGGGGATCGGTCGACGAGCAGTACTTC,CSVARGSVDEQYF
TRBD2,TRBV12-3/TRBV12-4,TRBJ2-7,many,TGTGCCAGCAGTTTGTCTAGCGGGAGGGCCTGGGAGCAGTACTTC,CASSLSSGRAWEQYF
-,TRBV2,TRBJ2-5,many,TGTGCCAGCAGTGGACGGGGTTTGAGAGAGACCCAGTACTTC,CASSGRGLRETQYF
-,TRBV6-5,TRBJ1-5,many,TGTGCCACCGCACAAAGGGTTTATAGCAATCAGCCCCAGCATTTT,CATAQRVYSNQPQHF
TRBD1,TRBV6-2/TRBV6-3,TRBJ2-5,few,TGTGCCAGCAGTTACTCGTCCGGACAGGGGTCCCTGCAGTACTTC,CASSYSSGQGSLQYF
TRBD1,TRBV6-5,TRBJ1-5,many,TGTGCCAGCAGTTACCTCGGGACAGGGGATCAGCCCCAGCATTTT,CASSYLGTGDQPQHF
TRBD2,TRBV2,TRBJ2-5,many,TGTGCCAGCAGCCCCAGCCGTAGCGGGAGGCCCCCCGAAGAGACCCAGTACTTC,CASSPSRSGRPPEETQYF
-,TRBV28,TRBJ1-2,-,TGTGCCAGCAGTTTGCGGTTCAGCTATGGCTACACCTTC,CASSLRFSYGYTF
-,TRBV5-8,TRBJ1-6,many,TGTGCCAGCAGCCGACAGGTGATCGATTCACCCCTCCACTTT,CASSRQVIDSPLHF
-,TRBV20-1,TRBJ1-6,many,TGCAGTGCTAGAGCCGGGGATTCAGACTATAATTCACCCCTCCACTTT,CSARAGDSDYNSPLHF
-,TRBV12-3/TRBV12-4,TRBJ2-6,many,TGTGCCAGCAGCCCTCCGCGTTTTGGTGGGGCCAACGTCCTGACTTTC,CASSPPRFGGANVLTF
-,TRBV11-2,TRBJ1-5,-,TGTGCCAGCAGCTTTGTCCGGGAATCTAAGGGGGGTTTCAGTCAGCCCCAGCATTTT,CASSFVRESKGGFSQPQHF
-,TRBV12-5,TRBJ1-5,many,TGTGCTAGTGGTTTGACGGGGGATCAGCCCCAGCATTTT,CASGLTGDQPQHF